This TCR beta chain is drawn from a study of shared clonotypes between healthy human individuals. This clone was picked up one time. Germline assignment: CDR1 MNHGY and CDR2 SVAAGI. Trimming cost V 6 bases and J 4 bases; bases outside gene matches: 6. There are 14 residues in the CDR3. Sequenced by immunoSEQ multiplex PCR; TCRdb stores in-frame clones only, minus some. The table records millions of clones, more than 90% of them present only once. The TCR sequence derives from a man aged 18 to 30 in good health. Material: naive CD4+ T cells sorted from blood. Subset noted: CD45RA+ positively selected. V and J are TRBV6-9 and TRBJ2-7; 10 positions match TRBD2. CDR3 DNA sequence: TGTGCCAGCAGAACACTAGCGGGAACATACGAGCAGTACTTC. Translated, it gives CASRTLAGTYEQYF.